This passage covers 22 T cell receptor beta chains from one sample sequenced in a study of T cell repertoires in cytomegalovirus infection. TCRdb independently ran MiXCR on the reads; one entry per CDR3 protein. The sample gives around 85,000 distinct CDR3 sequences, around 49% of which show up once; 85% to 95% is in the top ten. These receptors lack a known antigen. The source was CD8+ T cells from cultured PBMCs, collected from culture after CMV antigen stimulation. The receptor set was obtained from a human donor in good health (CMV status not recorded). Some clones in this sample may be carry-over from other donors' samples.

This chain's CDR3 is CASSEISGRPYEQYF. The CDR3 region has the DNA TGTGCCAGCAGTGAGATTAGCGGGAGACCCTACGAGCAGTACTTC. The V gene is TRBV6-1, the J gene TRBJ2-7; 9 bases fit TRBD2. The CDR3 runs 15 residues. Germline V gene data show CDR1 as MNHNS and CDR2 as SASEGT. V was clipped by 3 bases and J by 2 bases; unmatched bases: 5.

CDR3 protein: CASSSDRSNQPQHF. Written as DNA, the CDR3 is TGTGCCAGCAGCTCCGACAGGTCCAATCAGCCCCAGCATTTT. The chain carries TRBV7-9 and TRBJ1-5, with D possibly being TRBD1 (6 bases). The CDR3 runs 14 residues. V lost 4 bases and J lost 3, with 10 bases in between. The V gene's germline CDR1 is SEHNR and CDR2 FQNEAQ (reference sequence).

This clonotype was observed a handful of times. The CDR3 region has the DNA TGTGCCAGCAGTTACTCGAATGGGGGAGCCTACGAGCAGTACTTC. Translating it yields CASSYSNGGAYEQYF. This rearrangement joins TRBV6-5 to TRBJ2-7; D possibly uses TRBD1 or TRBD2 (5 bases each). Germline CDR1 MNHEY, CDR2 SVGAGI. V was trimmed by 0 bases and J by 2 bases, leaving 11 bases between them. The CDR3 is made up of 15 amino acids.

This clonotype was detected only a few times. The chain is built from TRBV7-2 and TRBJ2-5, with D unresolved. The V end was cut by 2 bases, the J end by 7 bases, with 11 bases between. The CDR3 loop spans 13 amino acids. From germline, CDR1 is SGHTA and CDR2 FQGNSA. For the CDR3, the DNA is TGTGCCAGCAGCTTAACGTCTCCAGGGACCCAGTACTTC. It is translated as CASSLTSPGTQYF. Drawing the rest from reference TRBV7-2 and TRBJ2-5, the complete variable domain is GAGVSQSPSNKVTEKGKDVELRCDPISGHTALYWYRQSLGQGLEFLIYFQGNSAPDKSGLPSDRFSAERTGGSVSTLTIQRTQQEDSAVYLCASSLTSPGTQYFGPGTRLLVL.

The chain recombines TRBV28 with TRBJ2-1; 7 nucleotides match TRBD2. V was pared by 6 bases and J by 5 bases, with 10 bases of the junction left unmatched. Germline CDR1 is MDHEN and CDR2 is SYDVKM. This CDR3 contains 15 residues. The CDR3 loop is CASRPSREANNEQFF. The CDR3 bases are TGTGCCAGCAGGCCAAGTCGGGAGGCGAACAATGAGCAGTTCTTC.

The chain employs TRBV4-1 and TRBJ2-2, with 7 bases aligning to TRBD2. J was trimmed by 6 bases and V by 0 bases; bases with no gene match: 4. Germline V gene data show CDR1 as MGHRA and CDR2 as YSYEKL. This CDR3 region has 15 residues. Written as DNA, the CDR3 is TGCGCCAGCAGCCAAGAGGGAAGCGGGGCCGGGGAGCTGTTTTTT. Protein: CASSQEGSGAGELFF.

The gene calls are TRBV6-6 and TRBJ1-6, with D tentatively TRBD1 (5 bases). Germline loops: CDR1 MNHNY, CDR2 SVGAGI (reference sequence). Trimming removed 2 bases from V and 5 bases from J, with 16 bases in between. This CDR3 region has 17 residues. CDR3 nucleotides: TGTGCCAGCAGTTACGGGGCAGCGAGTTCCAATAATTCACCCCTCCACTTT. Its translation: CASSYGAASSNNSPLHF.

The chain carries TRBV19 and TRBJ2-1; TRBD2 agrees at 9 bases. Per germline, CDR1 LNHDA and CDR2 SQIVND (reference sequence). The CDR3 is made up of 15 amino acids. The V and J ends lost 3 bases and 2 bases, in that order; junction bases with no gene match: 2. Written as DNA, the CDR3 is TGTGCCAGTAGTATTTCTAGCGGGGCCTACAATGAGCAGTTCTTC. Its translation: CASSISSGAYNEQFF.

This clonotype is a singleton in its sample. J is TRBJ1-2 and V is TRBV7-9; D remains ambiguous. With 4 bases removed from V and 4 bases from J, the gap between germline ends came to 13 bases. The CDR3 runs 14 residues. The germline V gene has CDR1 SEHNR and CDR2 FQNEAQ (reference sequence). CDR3 sequence reads: CASSSLDGIYGYTF. CDR3 sequence (DNA): TGTGCCAGCAGCTCCCTGGATGGGATCTATGGCTACACCTTC. The full variable domain, in which reference TRBV7-9 and TRBJ1-2 provide the parts outside the CDR3, is DTGVSQNPRHKITKRGQNVTFRCDPISEHNRLYWYRQTLGQGPEFLTYFQNEAQLEKSRLLSDRFSAERPKGSFSTLEIQRTEQGDSAMYLCASSSLDGIYGYTFGSGTRLTVV.

This clonotype was counted a few times. V is TRBV7-6 and J is TRBJ2-1; 9 positions agree with TRBD2. Looked up from germline, CDR1 is SGHVS and CDR2 is FNYEAQ. V dropped 0 bases and J dropped 0; count of bases not matched to a gene: 3. The length of the CDR3 is 17 residues. CDR3 protein: CASSLAISGGSYNEQFF. Written as DNA, the CDR3 is TGTGCCAGCAGCTTAGCGATTAGCGGGGGCTCCTACAATGAGCAGTTCTTC.

V usage is TRBV4-2 and J usage is TRBJ2-7; D remains ambiguous. V lost 1 base and J lost 8, with 6 bases in between. Germline V lookup: CDR1 LGHNA, CDR2 YNFKEQ. The length of the CDR3 is 11 residues. The CDR3 is CASSQGKQQYF. CDR3 sequence (DNA): TGTGCCAGCAGCCAAGGCAAGCAGCAGTACTTC.

Only a few counts were recorded for this clonotype. The rearrangement joins TRBV3-1 to TRBJ1-5; D not resolved. Germline V gene lookup returns CDR1 LGHDT and CDR2 YNNKEL (reference sequence). The CDR3 covers 14 residues. Trimming shortened V by 0 bases and J by 7 bases, and 10 bases separated the two germline ends. The DNA of the CDR3 is TGTGCCAGCAGCCAAGATTCTGGCGTCCAGCCCCAGCATTTT. Its protein is CASSQDSGVQPQHF.

This clonotype was detected a few times. The chain combines TRBV6-5 with TRBJ2-2; D is ambiguous. The germline V and J ends were trimmed by 0 bases and 1 base, with 9 bases remaining between them. This CDR3 is 16 amino acids long. CDR1 and CDR2 from the germline V gene are MNHEY and SVGAGI. The chain's CDR3 is CASSYSDKGNTGELFF. For the CDR3, the DNA is TGTGCCAGCAGTTACTCGGATAAAGGGAACACCGGGGAGCTGTTTTTT.

A few counts support this clonotype. The chain couples TRBV11-3 to TRBJ2-2; 12 bases align to TRBD2. The CDR3 is 14 amino acids. V gave up 7 bases and J gave up 7 bases; unmatched junction bases: 4. Germline CDR1 SGHNT, CDR2 YENEEA. The CDR3 nucleotides are TGTGCCAGCAAACTAGCGGGAGGTGGCGGGGAGCTGTTTTTT. It encodes CASKLAGGGGELFF.

This clonotype appeared a few times. The rearrangement joins TRBV7-6 to TRBJ2-7, with no clear D. The germline V gene has CDR1 SGHVS and CDR2 FNYEAQ. The CDR3 runs to 13 residues. V was cut by 5 bases and J by 1 base, with 9 bases left in between. The CDR3 sequence is CASSPPGSYEQYF. CDR3 coding DNA: TGTGCCAGCAGCCCCCCTGGGTCCTACGAGCAGTACTTC.

V and J are TRBV10-1 and TRBJ1-5, with unresolved D. The CDR3 extends over 17 amino acids. V was shortened by 4 bases and J by 0 bases, with 16 bases between the two germline ends. Germline V gene lookup returns CDR1 WNHNN and CDR2 SYGVQD (reference sequence). CDR3 nucleotide sequence: TGCGCCAGCAGTGTAATCTCAATCTCTTATAGCAATCAGCCCCAGCATTTT. Protein sequence: CASSVISISYSNQPQHF.

The chain recombines TRBV11-2 with TRBJ1-3, with 10 bases identical to TRBD1. J gave up 8 bases and V 4 bases, and 8 bases lay outside the gene matches. This CDR3 region has 15 residues. Per germline, CDR1 SGHAT and CDR2 FQNNGV. The CDR3 DNA reads TGTGCCAGCAGCTCGACAGGGGGCGGGTTGGACACCATATATTTT. It translates to CASSSTGGGLDTIYF.

The rearrangement joins TRBV12-3 or TRBV12-4 to TRBJ1-1; no clear D gene. V was pared by 5 bases and J by 5 bases, with 15 bases between. This CDR3 has 14 amino acids. CDR3 in amino acids: CASSPGPGRTEAFF. In DNA, the CDR3 is TGTGCCAGCAGTCCCGGACCAGGTCGGACTGAAGCTTTCTTT.

The CDR3 region is CASRPTSGRGTDTQYF. CDR3 bases: TGTGCCAGCAGGCCCACTAGCGGGAGGGGCACAGATACGCAGTATTTT. The chain has TRBV28 and TRBJ2-3; 13 nucleotides agree with TRBD2. Per germline, CDR1 MDHEN and CDR2 SYDVKM. With 6 bases clipped from V and 1 base from J, the junction kept 4 bases outside the gene matches. There are 16 residues in the CDR3.

The chain links TRBV19 to TRBJ2-7, with a tentative D call TRBD1 (6 bases). There are 14 residues in the CDR3. Per the germline V gene, CDR1 is LNHDA and CDR2 is SQIVND (reference sequence). V dropped 1 base and J dropped 2 bases, with 9 bases sitting between them. Here the CDR3 DNA reads TGTGCCAGTAGTATAGTGGACAGCCCCTACGAGCAGTACTTC. Its protein product is CASSIVDSPYEQYF.

V and J are TRBV20-1 and TRBJ2-2; unclear D gene. Germline V gene data show CDR1 as DFQATT and CDR2 as SNEGSKA (reference sequence). V shed 0 bases and J shed 6 bases, with 11 bases lying between them. There are 14 residues in the CDR3. The CDR3 sequence: CSARDHGLAGELFF. CDR3 coding DNA: TGCAGTGCTAGAGATCATGGGTTAGCCGGGGAGCTGTTTTTT.

The rearrangement uses TRBV6-1 and TRBJ2-7; D is perhaps TRBD1 (6 bases). CDR3 length: 14 amino acids. Germline CDR1 MNHNS, CDR2 SASEGT. Trimming took 6 bases from V and 3 from J, leaving 15 bases between them. DNA of the CDR3: TGTGCCAGCAGCCGGGACATGACCCTCTACGAGCAGTACTTC. Translating gives CASSRDMTLYEQYF.